Given below is one TCR beta chain in context. The antigen remains unidentified. The V and J ends lost 0 bases and 7 bases, in that order; junction bases with no gene match: 4. CDR3 size: 14 residues. Germline V CDR1 and CDR2: KGHSH, LQKENI. Clones were sequenced by immunoSEQ multiplex PCR, and TCRdb holds only the in-frame ones, with some missing. Here the sample spans about 22,000 clones, 94% being singletons. At least one anti-epileptic drug was given before surgery. This specimen belongs to a study of brain T cells in children with intractable seizures. General study points: HCMV serostatus was not known, and viral specificity came from CDR3 similarity only. Pre-surgery blood may have been undersampled, hiding some clones.

This chain uses TRBV18 with TRBJ1-2; 8 bases line up with TRBD1. The receptor was derived from a boy between 5 and 17 years old with focal cortical dysplasia and intractable seizures. The sample was peripheral blood, taken at surgery. CDR3 sequence: CASSPPQGASGYTF. CDR3 bases: TGTGCCAGCTCACCACCGCAGGGGGCCAGTGGCTACACCTTC. Full variable domain (remainder filled in from reference TRBV18 and TRBJ1-2): NAGVMQNPRHLVRRRGQEARLRCSPMKGHSHVYWYRQLPEEGLKFMVYLQKENIIDESGMPKERFSAEFPKEGPSILRIQQVVRGDSAAYFCASSPPQGASGYTFGSGTRLTVV.